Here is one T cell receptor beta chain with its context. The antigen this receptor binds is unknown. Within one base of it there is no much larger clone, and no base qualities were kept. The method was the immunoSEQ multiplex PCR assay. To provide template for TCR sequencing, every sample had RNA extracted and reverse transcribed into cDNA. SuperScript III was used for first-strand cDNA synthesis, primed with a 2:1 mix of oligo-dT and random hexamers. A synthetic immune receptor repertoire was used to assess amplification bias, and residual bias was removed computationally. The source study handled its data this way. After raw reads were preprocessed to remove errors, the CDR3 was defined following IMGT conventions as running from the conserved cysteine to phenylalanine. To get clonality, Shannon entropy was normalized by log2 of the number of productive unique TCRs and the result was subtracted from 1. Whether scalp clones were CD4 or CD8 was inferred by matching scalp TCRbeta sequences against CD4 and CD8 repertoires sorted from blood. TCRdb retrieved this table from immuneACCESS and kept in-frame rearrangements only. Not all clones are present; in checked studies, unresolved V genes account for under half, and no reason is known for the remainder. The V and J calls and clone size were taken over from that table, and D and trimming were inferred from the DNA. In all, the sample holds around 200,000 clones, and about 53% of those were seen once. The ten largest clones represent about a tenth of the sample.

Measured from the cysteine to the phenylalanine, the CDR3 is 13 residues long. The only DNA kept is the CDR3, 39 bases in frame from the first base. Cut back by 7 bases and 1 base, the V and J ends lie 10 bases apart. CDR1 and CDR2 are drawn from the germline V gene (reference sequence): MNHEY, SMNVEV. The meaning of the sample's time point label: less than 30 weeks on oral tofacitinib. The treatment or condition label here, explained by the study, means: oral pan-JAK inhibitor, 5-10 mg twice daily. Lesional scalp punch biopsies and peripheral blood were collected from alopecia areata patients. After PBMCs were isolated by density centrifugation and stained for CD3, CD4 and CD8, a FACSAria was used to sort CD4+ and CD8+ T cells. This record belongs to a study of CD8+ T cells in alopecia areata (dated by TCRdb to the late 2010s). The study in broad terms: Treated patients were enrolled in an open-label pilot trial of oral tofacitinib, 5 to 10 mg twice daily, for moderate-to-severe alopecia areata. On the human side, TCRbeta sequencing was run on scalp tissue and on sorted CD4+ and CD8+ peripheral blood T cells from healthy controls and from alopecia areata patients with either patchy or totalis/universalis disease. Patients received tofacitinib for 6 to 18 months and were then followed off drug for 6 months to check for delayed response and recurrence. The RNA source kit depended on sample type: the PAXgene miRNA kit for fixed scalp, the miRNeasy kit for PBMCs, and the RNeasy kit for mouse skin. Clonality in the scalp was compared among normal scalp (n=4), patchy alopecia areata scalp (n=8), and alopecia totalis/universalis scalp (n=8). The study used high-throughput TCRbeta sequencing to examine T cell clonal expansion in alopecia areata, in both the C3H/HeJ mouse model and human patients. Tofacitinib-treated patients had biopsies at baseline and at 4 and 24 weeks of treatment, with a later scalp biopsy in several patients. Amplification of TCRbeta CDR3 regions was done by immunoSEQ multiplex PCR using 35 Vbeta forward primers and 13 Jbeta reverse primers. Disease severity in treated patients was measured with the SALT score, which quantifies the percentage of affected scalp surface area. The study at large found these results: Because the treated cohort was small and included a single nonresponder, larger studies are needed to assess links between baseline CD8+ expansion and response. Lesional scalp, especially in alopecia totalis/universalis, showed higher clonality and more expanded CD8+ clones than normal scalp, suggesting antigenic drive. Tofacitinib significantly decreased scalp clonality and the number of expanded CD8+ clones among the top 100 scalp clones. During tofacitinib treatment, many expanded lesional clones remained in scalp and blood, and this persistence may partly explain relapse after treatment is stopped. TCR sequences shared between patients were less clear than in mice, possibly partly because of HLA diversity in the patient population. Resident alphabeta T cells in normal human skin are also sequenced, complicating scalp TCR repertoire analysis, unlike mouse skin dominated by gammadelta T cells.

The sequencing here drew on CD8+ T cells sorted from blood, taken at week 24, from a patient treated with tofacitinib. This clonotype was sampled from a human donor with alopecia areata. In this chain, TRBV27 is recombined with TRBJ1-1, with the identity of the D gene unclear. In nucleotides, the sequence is TGTGCCAGCAAGCCCCACCCGAACACTGAAGCTTTCTTT. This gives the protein CASKPHPNTEAFF.